Given below is one T cell receptor (beta chain) in context. This sample was included in a study of control samples from healthy donors and cancer patients. Looked up from germline, CDR1 is MNHEY and CDR2 is SVGAGI. The CDR3 is made up of 14 amino acids. The ends lost 5 bases at V and 4 bases at J; junction bases unmatched: 7. Method: immunoSEQ multiplex PCR; TCRdb's copy keeps in-frame clones and lacks some. In the table there are 100,000 to 120,000 clones, 80% to 90% of which are singletons. The chain uses TRBV6-5 and TRBJ1-2; the match to TRBD1 covers 7 bases. The origin of this receptor is a woman in her forties or fifties in good health. Sequenced: blood. Here the CDR3 reads CASSPDGTAYGYTF. The CDR3 bases are TGTGCCAGCAGTCCGGACGGGACAGCCTATGGCTACACCTTC.